Described below is a single T cell receptor (beta chain) sequence and its context. Its matching antigen is unknown. Produced via immunoSEQ multiplex PCR; TCRdb's table is partial and in-frame only. The sample includes 90,000 to 120,000 clones, 93% of them seen just once. CDR1 SGHTA and CDR2 FQGNSA come from the germline V gene. The V and J ends lost 6 bases and 1 base respectively, with 13 bases between them. The CDR3 is 14 residues long. This sample is drawn from a study of siplizumab effects on memory and regulatory T cells. Study-level findings and limits: Naive T cells, seemingly more diverse than memory cells, seemed major alloresponse contributors. Sequences below about 10^-5 frequency were poorly captured, and few alloreactive clones mapped to unstimulated subsets. In siplizumab conditions, mappable alloreactive CD4+ clones averaged about 69% Treg-derived, against around 30% in controls. Tregs proliferating in siplizumab cultures lacked confirmation of their suppressive function.

The sample comprised Tregs sorted from blood. The chain has TRBV7-2 and TRBJ2-7; D gene uncertain. The sequence came from a human donor in good health. CDR3 sequence: CASRAKTRSYEQYF. For the CDR3, the DNA is TGTGCCAGCAGGGCCAAGACGCGGTCCTACGAGCAGTACTTC.